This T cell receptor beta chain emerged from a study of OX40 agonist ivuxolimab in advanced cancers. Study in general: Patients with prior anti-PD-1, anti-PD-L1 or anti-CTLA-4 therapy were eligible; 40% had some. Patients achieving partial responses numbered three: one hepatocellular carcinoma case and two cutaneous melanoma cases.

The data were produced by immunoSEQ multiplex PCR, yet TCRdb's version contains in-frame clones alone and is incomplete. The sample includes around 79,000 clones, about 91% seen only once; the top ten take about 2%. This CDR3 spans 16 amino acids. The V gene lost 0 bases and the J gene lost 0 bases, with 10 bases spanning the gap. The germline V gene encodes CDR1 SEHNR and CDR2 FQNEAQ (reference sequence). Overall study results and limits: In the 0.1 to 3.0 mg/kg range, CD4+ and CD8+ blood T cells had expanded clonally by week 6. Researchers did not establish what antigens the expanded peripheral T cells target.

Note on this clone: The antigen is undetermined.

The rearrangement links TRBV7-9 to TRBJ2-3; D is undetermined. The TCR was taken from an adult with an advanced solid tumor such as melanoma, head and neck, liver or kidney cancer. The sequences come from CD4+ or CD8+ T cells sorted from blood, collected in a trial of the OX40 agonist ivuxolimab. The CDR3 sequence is CASSLAVEPSTDTQYF. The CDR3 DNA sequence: TGTGCCAGCAGCTTAGCAGTGGAGCCCAGCACAGATACGCAGTATTTT.